This T cell receptor beta chain was sequenced during a study of T cell repertoires in cytomegalovirus infection. Study-level findings and limits: Dominant in the ex vivo response were TCR beta clonotypes restricted by HLA-C and specific for CMV.

TCRdb itself ran the reads through MiXCR, one entry per CDR3 protein. The sample contains fewer than 950,000 distinct CDR3 sequences, 32% of which appear only once. With regard to this clonotype: As yet, its antigen is unknown.

The CDR3 sequence is 17 residues long. Trimming left V 1 base short and J 3 bases short, with 16 bases between. CDR1 and CDR2 from the germline V gene are MGHRA and YSYEKL. This chain joins TRBV4-1 and TRBJ2-1, with a weak D call TRBD2 (6 bases). The origin of this receptor is a human donor in good health (CMV status not recorded). Some clones in this sample may be carry-over from other donors' samples. This specimen consisted of cultured CD8+ T cells from PBMCs, obtained from culture after CMV antigen stimulation. The CDR3: CASSQGPGGSSYNEQFF. The CDR3 bases are TGCGCCAGCAGCCAAGGGCCCGGAGGGTCCAGCTACAATGAGCAGTTCTTC.